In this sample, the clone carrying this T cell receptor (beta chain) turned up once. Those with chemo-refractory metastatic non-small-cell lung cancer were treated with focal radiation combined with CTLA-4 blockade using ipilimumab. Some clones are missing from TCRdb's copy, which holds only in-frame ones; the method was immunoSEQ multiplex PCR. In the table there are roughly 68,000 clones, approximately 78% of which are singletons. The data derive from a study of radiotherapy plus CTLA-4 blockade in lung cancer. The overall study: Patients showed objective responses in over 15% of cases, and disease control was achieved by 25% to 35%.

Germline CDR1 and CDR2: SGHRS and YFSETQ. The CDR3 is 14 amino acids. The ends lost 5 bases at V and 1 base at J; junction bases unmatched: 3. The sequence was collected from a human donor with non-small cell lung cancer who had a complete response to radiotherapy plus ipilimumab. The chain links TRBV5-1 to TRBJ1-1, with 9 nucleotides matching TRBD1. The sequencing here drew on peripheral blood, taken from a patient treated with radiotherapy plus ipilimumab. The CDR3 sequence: CASRGQGTNTEAFF. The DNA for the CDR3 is TGCGCCAGCAGGGGACAGGGAACGAACACTGAAGCTTTCTTT.